This TCR beta chain appears in the sequencing data of a study of T cell responses to AZD1222 COVID-19 vaccine. Clones were sequenced by immunoSEQ multiplex PCR, and TCRdb holds only the in-frame ones, with some missing. The top ten clones hold approximately 0.64% of a sample with 180,000 or so clones, approximately 94% of them seen once. Concerning this clone: Its antigen remains unknown.

Study observations and caveats: Spike-specific TCR repertoires showed rising breadth and depth after two AZD1222 doses. White British donors predominated, females outnumbered males, and clonal diversity was possibly underestimated.

Source: peripheral blood, taken on day 0 of AZD1222 vaccination. This receptor was identified in an adult in good health.

CDR3: CASTVDRGYSPLHF. The CDR3, as DNA: TGTGCCAGCACCGTGGACAGGGGCTATTCACCCCTCCACTTT. The chain combines TRBV7-8 with TRBJ1-6; TRBD1 matches at 9 bases. Germline V gene lookup returns CDR1 SGHVS and CDR2 FQNEAQ. The trim removed 7 bases at V and 8 bases at J, leaving 6 bases unmatched. CDR3 length: 14 residues.